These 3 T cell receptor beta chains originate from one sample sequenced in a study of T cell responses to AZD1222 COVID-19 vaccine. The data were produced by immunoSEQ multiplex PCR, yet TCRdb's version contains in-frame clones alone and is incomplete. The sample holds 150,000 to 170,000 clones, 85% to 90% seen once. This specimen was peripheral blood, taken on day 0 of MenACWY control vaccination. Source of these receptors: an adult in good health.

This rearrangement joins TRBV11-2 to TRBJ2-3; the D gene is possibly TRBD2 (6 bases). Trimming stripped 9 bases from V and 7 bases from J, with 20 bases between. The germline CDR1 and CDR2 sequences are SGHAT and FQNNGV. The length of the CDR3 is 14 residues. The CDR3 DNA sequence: TGTGCCAGTTCCCCACCGGGGGTCGTAAATACGCAGTATTTT. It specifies CASSPPGVVNTQYF.

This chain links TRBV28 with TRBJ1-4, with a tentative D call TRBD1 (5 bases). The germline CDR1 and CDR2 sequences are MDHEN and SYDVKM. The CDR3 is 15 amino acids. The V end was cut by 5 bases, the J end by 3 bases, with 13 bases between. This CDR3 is CASSKRRDSNEKLFF. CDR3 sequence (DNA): TGTGCCAGCAGTAAGCGGAGGGACTCTAATGAAAAACTGTTTTTT.

CDR3 sequence reads: CSAGGGQGPYEQYF. The CDR3 DNA is TGCAGTGCTGGTGGGGGACAGGGCCCCTACGAGCAGTACTTC. The genes are TRBV20-1 and TRBJ2-7; TRBD1 aligns across 9 bases. Germline V gives CDR1 DFQATT, CDR2 SNEGSKA (reference sequence). V lost 5 bases to trimming and J lost 2 bases; unmatched junction nucleotides: 7. The CDR3 length is 14 residues.